A selection of T cell receptor beta chains follows, all from one sample in a study of vaccination and CD4 T cells after COVID-19. Antigens for these TCRs are unknown. TCRdb processed the PCR reads anew with MiXCR; each CDR3 protein has one entry. The repertoire has some 17,000 distinct CDR3 sequences, around 48% of them found once; the top ten carry about an eighth. The specimen comprised CD4+ T cells from blood, cultured in vitro, sampled about 7 months after SARS-CoV-2 vaccination. Receptors originate from a human donor who had recovered from COVID-19. The CDR3 runs from the conserved cysteine through the conserved F or W. Fields, in order: D gene, J gene, clone size, V gene, CDR3 DNA, CDR3 protein. A D gene is named only where the DNA matches it firmly. Only some rows state a clone size, as once, few, many or a class for expanded clones.

D: TRBD2
J: TRBJ2-1
size: -
V: TRBV19
DNA: TGTGCCAGTAGCCGGAATAGCGGGAGGGCCTACAATGAGCAGTTCTTC
CDR3: CASSRNSGRAYNEQFF

D: TRBD1
J: TRBJ1-2
size: -
V: TRBV7-3
DNA: TGTGCCAGCAGCCTAACGGGACAGGGGGCATGGTATGGCTACACCTTC
CDR3: CASSLTGQGAWYGYTF

D: -
J: TRBJ1-1
size: -
V: TRBV6-2/TRBV6-3
DNA: TGTGCCAGCAGTTGGGTCAGCGGTAACACTGAAGCTTTCTTT
CDR3: CASSWVSGNTEAFF

D: -
J: TRBJ2-5
size: once
V: TRBV5-1
DNA: TGCGCCAGCAGCTTCATTAGGGGGGAGACCCAGTACTTC
CDR3: CASSFIRGETQYF

D: -
J: TRBJ1-5
size: few
V: TRBV7-2
DNA: TGTGCCAGCAGCTTAGGGGATCAGCCCCAGCATTTT
CDR3: CASSLGDQPQHF

D: -
J: TRBJ2-3
size: few
V: TRBV19
DNA: TGTGCCAGCAGCCAAGGGCGCATCACAGATACGCAGTATTTT
CDR3: CASSQGRITDTQYF

D: -
J: TRBJ1-1
size: -
V: TRBV7-2
DNA: TGTGCCAGCAGCTTAGAGCTGGACACTGAAGCTTTCTTT
CDR3: CASSLELDTEAFF

D: TRBD2
J: TRBJ2-1
size: once
V: TRBV20-1
DNA: TGCAGCCCTAAACCTTCGGGACTAGCCGTTTACAATGAGCAGTTCTTC
CDR3: CSPKPSGLAVYNEQFF

D: TRBD1
J: TRBJ1-2
size: -
V: TRBV6-1
DNA: TGTGCCAGCAGTGACAACAGGGGGACTGGCTACACCTTC
CDR3: CASSDNRGTGYTF

D: -
J: TRBJ1-5
size: -
V: TRBV19
DNA: TGTGCCAGTAGGTGGCGGCAAACAGGGTTCGATCAGCCCCAGCATTTT
CDR3: CASRWRQTGFDQPQHF

D: -
J: TRBJ1-6
size: -
V: TRBV20-1
DNA: TGCAGTGCTAGACTTCCGGGACCCTATAATTCACCCCTCCACTTT
CDR3: CSARLPGPYNSPLHF

D: -
J: TRBJ1-1
size: -
V: TRBV7-9
DNA: TGTGCCAGCAGCTCCGGACGAGCTTTCTTT
CDR3: CASSSGRAFF

D: TRBD1
J: TRBJ1-5
size: -
V: TRBV6-1
DNA: TGTGCCAGCAGTGACAGGGGGCTGAGCAATCAGCCCCAGCATTTT
CDR3: CASSDRGLSNQPQHF

D: TRBD2
J: TRBJ2-5
size: few
V: TRBV6-1
DNA: TGTGCCAGCAGTAAACTAGCGGGAGGGCCCGGGGAGACCCAGTACTTC
CDR3: CASSKLAGGPGETQYF